This TCR beta chain comes out of a study of blood T cell repertoires in COVID-19. Assay used: immunoSEQ multiplex PCR; TCRdb lists only in-frame clones, some missing. In the table there are hundreds of thousands of clones, more than 70% of which are singletons. V lost 4 bases and J lost 6; bases outside the gene matches: 5. Looked up from germline, CDR1 is MDHEN and CDR2 is SYDVKM. CDR3 length equals 15 residues. The specimen was peripheral blood. V is TRBV28 and J is TRBJ2-7, with 14 bases lining up with TRBD2. The receptor was isolated from a woman in her twenties or thirties with COVID-19, enrolled during active disease. The CDR3 DNA is TGTGCCAGCAGTTGGGGACTAGCGGGAGCGGGCGAGCAGTACTTC. Protein sequence: CASSWGLAGAGEQYF.